This TCR beta chain emerged from a study of cytomegalovirus exposure and HLA in healthy donors. Study summary: It was reported in a later analysis that the same platform had been used for the roughly 130 validation repertoires as for the 666 first-cohort repertoires.

Study results and limitations: Researchers reported that three CMV-associated chains were confirmed in vitro as CMV antigen-specific. According to the study, 180 or so TCR beta chains were cytomegalovirus-associated.

Among the 110 or so subjects of the validation cohort, separate from the approximately 670-subject first cohort, were the donors. TCRdb's copy holds only in-frame clones and misses some; the assay was immunoSEQ multiplex PCR. The sample records 35,000 to 50,000 clones, 93% being singletons. As to this clone: Antigen unknown.

CDR1 and CDR2 (germline): MNHNS, SASEGT. V was clipped by 4 bases and J by 5 bases; unmatched bases: 0. The length of the CDR3 is 14 residues. This chain uses TRBV6-1 with TRBJ1-4, with TRBD1 matching 11 bases. This clonotype was obtained from a woman aged 18-30 years in good health and CMV-seronegative. Material for sequencing was PBMCs. The DNA of the CDR3 is TGTGCCAGCAGTGGGGACAGGGGGAATGAAAAACTGTTTTTT. It encodes CASSGDRGNEKLFF.